This TCR beta chain was profiled in a study of shared clonotypes between healthy human individuals. Study in general: Per donor, three plates held CD4 naive cells, three held CD4 memory, two held CD8 naive and one held CD8 memory. Points from the study as a whole: It was the few donors that limited the genetic and exposure-history diversity represented. Memory subsets generally showed lower estimated richness than naive subsets.

CD45RO-negative cells were positively selected for CCR7, leaving out terminally differentiated effector memory CD45RA+ cells. The junction had 3 bases not matched to a gene; V was cut back by 3 bases and J by 3 bases. This CDR3 spans 14 amino acids. Germline V gene data show CDR1 as SGDLS and CDR2 as YYNGEE. Notes on this clone: What it binds is not known.

Execution of the assay was at deep level. The data were produced by immunoSEQ multiplex PCR, yet TCRdb's version contains in-frame clones alone and is incomplete. The profile shows about 610,000 clones, approximately 96% of them singletons. The sequencing input was naive CD8+ T cells sorted from blood. The J gene is TRBJ1-3, the V gene TRBV9; 7 bases map to TRBD1. The sequence came from a woman aged 25 to 39 in good health. The CDR3 nucleotides read TGTGCCAGCAGCGAACACAGGGGTGGAAACACCATATATTTT. Encoded protein: CASSEHRGGNTIYF.